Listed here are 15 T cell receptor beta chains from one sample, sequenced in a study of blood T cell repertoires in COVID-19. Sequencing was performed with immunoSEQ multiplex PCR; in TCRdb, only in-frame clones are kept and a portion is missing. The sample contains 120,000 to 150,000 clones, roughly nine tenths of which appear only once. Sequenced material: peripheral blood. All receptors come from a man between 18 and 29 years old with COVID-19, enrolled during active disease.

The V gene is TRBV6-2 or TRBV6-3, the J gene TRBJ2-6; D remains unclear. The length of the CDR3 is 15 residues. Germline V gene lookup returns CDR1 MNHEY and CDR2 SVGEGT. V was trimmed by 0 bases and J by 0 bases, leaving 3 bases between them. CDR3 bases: TGTGCCAGCAGTTACTCGAGCTCTGGGGCCAACGTCCTGACTTTC. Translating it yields CASSYSSSGANVLTF.

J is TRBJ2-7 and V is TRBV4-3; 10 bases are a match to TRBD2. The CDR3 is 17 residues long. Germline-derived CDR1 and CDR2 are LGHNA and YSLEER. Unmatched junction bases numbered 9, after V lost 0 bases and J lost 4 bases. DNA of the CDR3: TGCGCCAGCAGCCAAGATGCCGGGGCTAGCGGGAGTTACGAGCAGTACTTC. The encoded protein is CASSQDAGASGSYEQYF.

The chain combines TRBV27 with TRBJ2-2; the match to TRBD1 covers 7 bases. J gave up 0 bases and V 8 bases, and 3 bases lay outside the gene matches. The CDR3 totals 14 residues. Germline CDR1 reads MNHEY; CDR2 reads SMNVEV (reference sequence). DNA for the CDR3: TGTGCCAGCGGACAGGACACGAACACCGGGGAGCTGTTTTTT. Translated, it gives CASGQDTNTGELFF.

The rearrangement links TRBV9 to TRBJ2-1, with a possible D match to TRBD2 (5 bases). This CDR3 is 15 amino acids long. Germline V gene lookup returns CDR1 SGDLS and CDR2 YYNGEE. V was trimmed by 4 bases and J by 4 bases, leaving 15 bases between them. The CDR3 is CASSPGTRVYNEQFF. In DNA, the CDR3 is TGTGCCAGCAGCCCGGGTACTAGAGTGTACAATGAGCAGTTCTTC. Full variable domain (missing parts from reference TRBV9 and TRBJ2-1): DSGVTQTPKHLITATGQRVTLRCSPRSGDLSVYWYQQSLDQGLQFLIQYYNGEERAKGNILERFSAQQFPDLHSELNLSSLELGDSALYFCASSPGTRVYNEQFFGPGTRLTVL.

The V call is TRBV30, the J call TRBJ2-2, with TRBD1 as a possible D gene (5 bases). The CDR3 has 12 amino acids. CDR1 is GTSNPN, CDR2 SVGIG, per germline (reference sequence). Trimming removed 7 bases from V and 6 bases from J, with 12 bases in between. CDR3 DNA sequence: TGTGCCTTTCCTCAGGGTCCCGGGGAGCTGTTTTTT. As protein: CAFPQGPGELFF.

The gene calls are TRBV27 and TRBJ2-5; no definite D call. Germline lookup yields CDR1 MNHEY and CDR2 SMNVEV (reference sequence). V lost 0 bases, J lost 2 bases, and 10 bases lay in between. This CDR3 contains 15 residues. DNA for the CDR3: TGTGCCAGCAGTTTATCTGGTCAGGCTCAAGAGACCCAGTACTTC. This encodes CASSLSGQAQETQYF.

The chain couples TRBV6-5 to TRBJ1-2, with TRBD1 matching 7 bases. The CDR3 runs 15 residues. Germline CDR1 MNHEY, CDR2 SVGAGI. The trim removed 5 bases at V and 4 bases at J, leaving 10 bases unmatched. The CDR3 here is CASSLDRDLGYGYTF. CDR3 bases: TGTGCCAGCAGTCTAGACAGGGATCTCGGCTATGGCTACACCTTC.

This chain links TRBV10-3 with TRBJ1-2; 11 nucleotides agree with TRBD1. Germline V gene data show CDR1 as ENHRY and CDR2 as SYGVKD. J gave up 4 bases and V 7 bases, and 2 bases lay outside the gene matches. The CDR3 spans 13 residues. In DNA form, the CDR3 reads TGTGCCATCACCGGGACAGGGGGCTATGGCTACACCTTC. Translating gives CAITGTGGYGYTF.

CDR3 residues: CASSQAGRGSYNEQFF. In nucleotides, the CDR3 is TGCGCCAGCAGCCAAGCCGGGAGGGGATCCTACAATGAGCAGTTCTTC. V gene TRBV4-1 combines with J gene TRBJ2-1; 8 nucleotides line up with TRBD2. CDR1 and CDR2 from the germline V gene are MGHRA and YSYEKL. The CDR3 contains 16 residues. Trimming at V came to 1 base and at J to 1 base, leaving 3 bases not matched to a gene.

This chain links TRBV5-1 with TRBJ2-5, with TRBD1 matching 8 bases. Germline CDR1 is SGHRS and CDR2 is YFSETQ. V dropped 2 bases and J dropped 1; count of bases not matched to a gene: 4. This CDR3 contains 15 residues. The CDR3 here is CASSLRQGTQETQYF. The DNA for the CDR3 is TGCGCCAGCAGCTTAAGACAGGGGACCCAAGAGACCCAGTACTTC.

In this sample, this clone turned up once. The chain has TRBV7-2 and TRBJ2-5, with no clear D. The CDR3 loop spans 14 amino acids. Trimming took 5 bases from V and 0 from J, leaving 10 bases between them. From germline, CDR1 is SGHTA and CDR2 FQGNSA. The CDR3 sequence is CASSPRAYQETQYF. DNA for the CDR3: TGTGCCAGCAGCCCGAGAGCCTACCAAGAGACCCAGTACTTC. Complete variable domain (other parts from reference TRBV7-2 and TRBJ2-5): GAGVSQSPSNKVTEKGKDVELRCDPISGHTALYWYRQSLGQGLEFLIYFQGNSAPDKSGLPSDRFSAERTGGSVSTLTIQRTQQEDSAVYLCASSPRAYQETQYFGPGTRLLVL.

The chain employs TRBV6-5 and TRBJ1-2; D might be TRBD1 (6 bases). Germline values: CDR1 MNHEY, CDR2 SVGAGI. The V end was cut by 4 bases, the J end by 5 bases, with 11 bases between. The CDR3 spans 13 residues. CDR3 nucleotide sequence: TGTGCCAGCAGTTTAGACAGGATGTATGGCTACACCTTC. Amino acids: CASSLDRMYGYTF.

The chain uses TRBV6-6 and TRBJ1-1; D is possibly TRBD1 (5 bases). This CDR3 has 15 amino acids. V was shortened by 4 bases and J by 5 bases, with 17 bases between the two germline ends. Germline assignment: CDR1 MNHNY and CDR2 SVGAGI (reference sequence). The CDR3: CASSSSGRGATEAFF. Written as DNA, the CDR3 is TGTGCCAGCAGTTCCTCGGGGAGGGGCGCGACTGAAGCTTTCTTT.

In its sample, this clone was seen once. CDR3 bases: TGTGCCAGCAGTTTCCGCCCGGCGGGACTCTCCTACAATGAGCAGTTCTTC. Translating it yields CASSFRPAGLSYNEQFF. V and J are TRBV28 and TRBJ2-1; D is perhaps TRBD2 (6 bases). Per the germline V gene, CDR1 is MDHEN and CDR2 is SYDVKM. V shed 3 bases and J shed 0 bases, with 15 bases lying between them. There are 17 residues in the CDR3.

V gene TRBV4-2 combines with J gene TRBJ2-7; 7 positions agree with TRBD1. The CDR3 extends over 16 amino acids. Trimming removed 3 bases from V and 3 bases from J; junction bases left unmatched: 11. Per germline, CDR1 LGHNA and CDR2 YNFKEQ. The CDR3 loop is CASSQAPAQGFYEQYF. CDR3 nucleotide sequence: TGTGCCAGCAGCCAGGCCCCGGCACAGGGGTTCTACGAGCAGTACTTC.